This T cell receptor beta chain was captured by sequencing in a study of OX40 agonist ivuxolimab in advanced cancers. Context from the whole study: Ivuxolimab was a fully human IgG2 agonistic monoclonal antibody targeting the costimulatory receptor OX40 (CD134). Intravenous ivuxolimab was administered to patients every 2 weeks at six dose levels: 0.01, 0.1, 0.3, 1.5, 3 and 10 mg/kg. Of the approximately 54 dose-escalation patients, hepatocellular carcinoma was present in 19, melanoma in approximately 15, renal cell carcinoma in 9 and head and neck cancer in 9. In the dose-escalation cohort, nearly 85% of patients were male, and the mean age was approximately 60 years with a range of roughly 20 to 80. Patients were allowed to have had prior anti-PD-1, anti-PD-L1 or anti-CTLA-4 therapy, and 40% to 45% of the dose-escalation patients had previously received checkpoint inhibitors. Three dose-escalation patients achieved partial responses, one with hepatocellular carcinoma and two with cutaneous melanoma. The point of sequencing TCRbeta in the periphery was to test whether ivuxolimab changed TCR sequence diversity and drove clonal T-cell expansion. The paper reports the monotherapy dose-escalation portion (N of about 47 patients) of the phase I ivuxolimab trial.

On this clone itself: No cognate antigen has been identified for it. No clone much larger than this one lies a single base away; base qualities are absent.

To sequence the TCRbeta CDR3 region, genomic DNA was isolated from the sorted cells. The immunoSEQ Assay was used for sequencing of TCRbeta CDR3 regions. Entries here come from immuneACCESS through TCRdb and include only in-frame sequences with V and J called. Some clones fail to appear in such tables; in the studies checked, an unresolved V gene covers under half of the shortfall, and the cause of the remainder is unknown. The sample contains tens of thousands of clones, about 90% of them found a single time. About 0.8% of the sample is taken by the ten largest. Patients with a history of autoimmune disease or receiving systemic immunosuppression were excluded from the trial. Peripheral blood for TCR sequencing was collected from all dose cohorts at baseline, on cycle 4 day 1, and on cycle 7 day 1. Samples came from an open-label, multicenter, first-in-human phase I dose-escalation trial of ivuxolimab. The trial enrolled adults with locally advanced or metastatic head and neck squamous cell, hepatocellular, melanoma or renal cell carcinoma. CD4+ and CD8+ T cells were sorted separately from peripheral blood before TCR sequencing.

Results and caveats for the whole study, not just this receptor: In the 0.1-3.0 mg/kg groups, partial responders were among the patients with the lowest normalized peripheral clonal expansion, particularly in CD8+ T cells. Antigen specificity was not determined for the clonally expanded peripheral T cells. At doses of 0.1 to 3.0 mg/kg, clonal expansion of both CD4+ and CD8+ blood T cells was observed from baseline to week 6. After ivuxolimab, more expanded clones were found on average in CD8+ T cells than in CD4+ T cells. Low levels of normalized T-cell clonal expansion were also seen in some nonresponding patients.

Sequencing used CD4+ or CD8+ T cells sorted from blood, obtained in a trial of the OX40 agonist ivuxolimab. The TCR comes from an adult with an advanced solid tumor such as melanoma, head and neck, liver or kidney cancer.

DNA sequence: TGTGCCAGTAGGGCAGGGTCGAATAGCAATCAGCCCCAGCATTTT. Protein translation: CASRAGSNSNQPQHF. This chain joins TRBV19 to TRBJ1-5, with TRBD1 perhaps the D gene, on 5 matching bases. The germline V gene (reference sequence) sets CDR1 to LNHDA and CDR2 to SQIVND. Cut back by 6 bases and 0 bases, the V and J ends lie 12 bases apart. The CDR3 holds 15 amino acids from the cysteine to the phenylalanine. Just the 45-base CDR3 DNA is kept, in frame starting at base 1.